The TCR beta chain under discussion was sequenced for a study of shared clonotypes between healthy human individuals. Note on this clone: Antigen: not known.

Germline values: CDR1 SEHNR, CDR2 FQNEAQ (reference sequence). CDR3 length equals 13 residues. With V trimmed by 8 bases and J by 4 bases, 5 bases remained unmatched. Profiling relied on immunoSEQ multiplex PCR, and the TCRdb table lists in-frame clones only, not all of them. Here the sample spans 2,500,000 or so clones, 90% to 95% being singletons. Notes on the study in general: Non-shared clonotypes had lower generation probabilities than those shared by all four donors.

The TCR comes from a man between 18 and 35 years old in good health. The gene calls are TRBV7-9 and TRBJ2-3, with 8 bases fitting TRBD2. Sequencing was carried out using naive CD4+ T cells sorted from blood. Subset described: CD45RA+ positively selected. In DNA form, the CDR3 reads TGTGCCAGCGGACTAGCTGGGGCAGATACGCAGTATTTT. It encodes CASGLAGADTQYF. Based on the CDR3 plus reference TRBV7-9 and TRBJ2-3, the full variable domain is DTGVSQNPRHKITKRGQNVTFRCDPISEHNRLYWYRQTLGQGPEFLTYFQNEAQLEKSRLLSDRFSAERPKGSFSTLEIQRTEQGDSAMYLCASGLAGADTQYFGPGTRLTVL.